Below are 32 T cell receptor beta chains sequenced from a single sample in a study of T cell repertoires in cytomegalovirus infection. TCRdb used MiXCR to reprocess the reads, holding one entry per CDR3 protein. Of about 740,000 distinct CDR3 sequences listed, 35% to 40% are singletons. The sequencing input was PBMCs. These receptors were collected from a human donor in good health (CMV status not recorded). Some clones in this sample may be carry-over from other donors' samples.

Of note for this clonotype: Given a much more abundant clone one base away, this may be a read error. The V gene is TRBV7-6, the J gene TRBJ1-1, with a possible D match to TRBD1 (6 bases). CDR1 is SGHVS and CDR2 is FNYEAQ in the germline V gene. The germline V and J ends were trimmed by 9 bases and 7 bases, with 30 bases remaining between them. The CDR3 sequence is 17 residues long. The CDR3 nucleotides are TGTGCCAGAAGCACCGCCCCCCAAGGGGGTAACGATGGTGAAGCTTTCTTT. Translating it yields CARSTAPQGGNDGEAFF.

A few counts support this clonotype. The J gene is TRBJ1-2, the V gene TRBV27, with D possibly TRBD1 on 6 matching bases. The CDR3 is 18 amino acids. The germline gives CDR1 MNHEY, CDR2 SMNVEV (reference sequence). V was clipped by 1 base and J by 0 bases, with 18 bases between them. The chain's CDR3 is CASSLYQTGPRPNYGYTF. The CDR3 region has the DNA TGTGCCAGCAGTTTATACCAGACAGGCCCCCGTCCTAACTATGGCTACACCTTC.

This clonotype showed up just a few times. The genes are TRBV24-1 and TRBJ2-5, with TRBD1 matching 7 bases. In germline, CDR1 is KGHDR, CDR2 SFDVKD. The ends lost 0 bases at V and 1 base at J; junction bases unmatched: 1. There are 15 residues in the CDR3. The CDR3 DNA sequence: TGTGCCACCAGTGATTTGACAGGGGCCCAAGAGACCCAGTACTTC. It yields the protein CATSDLTGAQETQYF.

The chain uses TRBV10-2 and TRBJ2-5; 11 positions agree with TRBD2. The germline CDR1 and CDR2 sequences are WSHSY and SAAADI. The trim removed 5 bases at V and 2 bases at J, leaving 7 bases unmatched. CDR3 size: 16 residues. The CDR3 sequence is CASSKHSGGDQETQYF. The CDR3 nucleotides are TGCGCCAGCAGTAAGCATAGCGGGGGGGATCAAGAGACCCAGTACTTC.

This clonotype was observed a handful of times. The chain combines TRBV7-9 with TRBJ2-3; D is uncertain. The CDR3 sequence is 18 residues long. The V gene lost 3 bases and the J gene lost 1 base, with 20 bases spanning the gap. Germline V gene data show CDR1 as SEHNR and CDR2 as FQNEAQ (reference sequence). CDR3 sequence: CASSFPTTRIWGTDTQYF. CDR3 nucleotide sequence: TGTGCCAGCAGCTTTCCCACCACTCGAATATGGGGCACAGATACGCAGTATTTT. The full variable domain, with the rest looked up from reference TRBV7-9 and TRBJ2-3, is DTGVSQNPRHKITKRGQNVTFRCDPISEHNRLYWYRQTLGQGPEFLTYFQNEAQLEKSRLLSDRFSAERPKGSFSTLEIQRTEQGDSAMYLCASSFPTTRIWGTDTQYFGPGTRLTVL.

This chain uses TRBV7-8 with TRBJ1-4; no clear D. The V and J ends lost 1 base and 8 bases respectively, with 14 bases between them. Germline V gives CDR1 SGHVS, CDR2 FQNEAQ. This CDR3 contains 15 residues. The CDR3 sequence is CASSLEAVSREKLFF. CDR3 in DNA: TGTGCCAGCAGCTTAGAGGCGGTTTCACGGGAAAAACTGTTTTTT.

The CDR3 is CASSRHAPSSGANVLTF. The CDR3 DNA sequence: TGTGCCAGCTCCCGACATGCCCCGAGCTCTGGGGCCAACGTCCTGACTTTC. The rearrangement joins TRBV18 to TRBJ2-6; D gene ambiguous. With 6 bases removed from V and 0 bases from J, the gap between germline ends came to 15 bases. The germline CDR1 and CDR2 sequences are KGHSH and LQKENI. The CDR3 spans 17 residues.

CDR3 residues: CSASPPGNTIYF. The CDR3 DNA is TGCAGTGCTAGTCCACCTGGAAACACCATATATTTT. The V and J genes are TRBV20-1 and TRBJ1-3, with D uncertain. V was pared by 3 bases and J by 2 bases, with 5 bases between. This CDR3 spans 12 amino acids. CDR1 and CDR2 (germline): DFQATT, SNEGSKA (reference sequence).

This clonotype turned up a few times. J is TRBJ2-1 and V is TRBV7-9; the D gene is possibly TRBD2 (6 bases). The CDR3 contains 15 residues. V lost 1 base, J lost 4 bases, and 11 bases lay in between. Germline V gene sequence: CDR1 SEHNR, CDR2 FQNEAQ (reference sequence). DNA for the CDR3: TGTGCCAGCAGCTTAGTAGCGGAGGCATACAATGAGCAGTTCTTC. It specifies CASSLVAEAYNEQFF.

This clonotype occurred a few times. The V call is TRBV7-2, the J call TRBJ2-5, with D perhaps TRBD2 (5 bases). The CDR3 has 13 amino acids. Trimming cost V 2 bases and J 6 bases, with 10 bases left between them. Germline V gives CDR1 SGHTA, CDR2 FQGNSA. CDR3 in amino acids: CASSLTGLKTQYF. CDR3 coding DNA: TGTGCCAGCAGCTTAACGGGGTTGAAGACCCAGTACTTC.

This clonotype was counted only a few times. The rearrangement uses TRBV5-1 and TRBJ2-7; D gene uncertain. Deletions cut 0 bases from V and 2 bases from J, with 6 bases between. The CDR3 runs 13 residues. Germline loops: CDR1 SGHRS, CDR2 YFSETQ. The DNA of the CDR3 is TGCGCCAGCAGCTTGGGGCATCCCTACGAGCAGTACTTC. It translates to CASSLGHPYEQYF.

This clonotype was counted only a few times. The chain couples TRBV12-3 or TRBV12-4 to TRBJ1-2; D may be TRBD1 (5 bases). The V and J ends lost 6 bases and 8 bases respectively, with 13 bases between them. The CDR3 runs 12 residues. The CDR3: CASRPGSGGYTF. For the CDR3, the DNA is TGTGCCAGCAGACCAGGGTCGGGAGGCTACACCTTC.

V is TRBV12-3 or TRBV12-4 and J is TRBJ2-3; weak D call: TRBD2 (5 bases). The V gene lost 3 bases and the J gene lost 4 bases, with 8 bases spanning the gap. The CDR3 length is 13 residues. The CDR3, as DNA: TGTGCCAGCAGTTTTCTAGCAGCAGATACGCAGTATTTT. It specifies CASSFLAADTQYF.

This clonotype was picked up a small number of times. The V gene is TRBV7-2, the J gene TRBJ2-4; perhaps TRBD1 as D (6 bases). Germline CDR1 reads SGHTA; CDR2 reads FQGNSA. Trimming removed 5 bases from V and 3 bases from J, with 17 bases in between. This CDR3 contains 16 residues. The CDR3 DNA reads as TGTGCCAGCAGCCTCAATTACAGGGAATTCAAAAACATTCAGTACTTC. Amino acid sequence: CASSLNYREFKNIQYF.

A remark on this clonotype: An end of the junction does not agree with germline; a read error may underlie this. The chain employs TRBV7-2 and TRBJ2-1; TRBD2 agrees at 11 bases. This CDR3 comprises 18 residues. Germline lookup yields CDR1 SGHTA and CDR2 FQGNSA. CDR3 protein: CAGSLELAGAASYNEQFF. For the CDR3, the DNA is TGTGCCGGCAGCTTAGAACTAGCGGGAGCCGCTTCCTACAATGAGCAGTTCTTC.

This chain uses TRBV19 with TRBJ1-5; no definite D call. This CDR3 region has 12 residues. The V end was cut by 4 bases, the J end by 7 bases, with 8 bases between. Germline assignment: CDR1 LNHDA and CDR2 SQIVND (reference sequence). The CDR3 nucleotides read TGTGCCAGTAGTAAGTACGGGCAGCCCCAGCATTTT. Residues: CASSKYGQPQHF.

The sample holds a few counts of this clonotype. The chain recombines TRBV19 with TRBJ1-1; D unclear. Germline V CDR1 and CDR2: LNHDA, SQIVND (reference sequence). V gave up 4 bases and J gave up 6 bases, with 6 bases separating them. This CDR3 is built from 11 residues. The DNA for the CDR3 is TGTGCCAGTAGTACTCAGGCTGAAGCTTTCTTT. This sequence encodes CASSTQAEAFF.

Note on this clonotype: A much larger clone lies a single base off, so this may be a read error. V usage is TRBV7-9 and J usage is TRBJ2-7; no reliable D call. The CDR3 has 12 amino acids. V was shortened by 4 bases and J by 7 bases, with 11 bases between the two germline ends. Germline CDR1 reads SEHNR; CDR2 reads FQNEAQ (reference sequence). CDR3 residues: CASSSGSWEQYF. CDR3 coding DNA: TGTGCCAGCAGCTCCGGGTCGTGGGAGCAGTACTTC.

This chain joins TRBV29-1 and TRBJ1-1; 8 bases are a match to TRBD1. Germline values: CDR1 SQVTM, CDR2 ANQGSEA. V trimming: 7 bases; J trimming: 3 bases; junction bases outside the gene matches: 10. This CDR3 contains 14 residues. The CDR3 DNA reads TGCAGCGCTTTATCAGGGGGCTTCGACACTGAAGCTTTCTTT. This encodes CSALSGGFDTEAFF.

This chain joins TRBV7-2 and TRBJ2-2; unclear D gene. Germline V gene lookup returns CDR1 SGHTA and CDR2 FQGNSA. The CDR3 contains 13 residues. Trimming left V 1 base short and J 9 bases short, with 9 bases between. The CDR3 sequence: CASSLGWARELFF. As DNA, the CDR3 is TGTGCCAGCAGCTTAGGATGGGCCCGGGAGCTGTTTTTT.

This clonotype occurred many times. The V call is TRBV6-1, the J call TRBJ1-6; possible D gene TRBD1, 5 bases. With 1 base removed from V and 17 bases from J, the gap between germline ends came to 24 bases. Germline CDR1 reads MNHNS; CDR2 reads SASEGT. The CDR3 has 16 residues. The chain's CDR3 is CASSEDSGPGISGVHF. The DNA of the CDR3 is TGTGCCAGCAGTGAAGACTCCGGACCGGGGATTTCGGGGGTCCACTTT.

The chain couples TRBV12-3 or TRBV12-4 to TRBJ1-3; D unclear. V gave up 5 bases and J gave up 0 bases, with 14 bases separating them. The CDR3 has 16 residues. Here the CDR3 DNA reads TGTGCCAGCAGTGCTGAGCCTCCTGCCTCTGGAAACACCATATATTTT. This gives the protein CASSAEPPASGNTIYF.

This clonotype was observed a single time. The chain recombines TRBV5-1 with TRBJ1-1; 10 bases match TRBD1. The germline V gene encodes CDR1 SGHRS and CDR2 YFSETQ. After removal of 7 bases from V and 0 bases from J, the junction contained 3 bases not matched to a gene. The CDR3 has 14 amino acids. The CDR3 here is CASYGTGVNTEAFF. CDR3 in DNA: TGCGCCAGCTACGGGACAGGGGTGAACACTGAAGCTTTCTTT.

The chain employs TRBV12-3 or TRBV12-4 and TRBJ2-1; 7 bases line up with TRBD2. The ends lost 2 bases at V and 7 bases at J; junction bases unmatched: 5. The CDR3 has 14 residues. The CDR3 DNA reads as TGTGCCAGCAGTTTAATGAGCGGGGATAATGAGCAGTTCTTC. Its translation is CASSLMSGDNEQFF.

Only one count was recorded for this clonotype. V and J are TRBV6-2 or TRBV6-3 and TRBJ2-7; D gene unclear. Germline loops: CDR1 MNHEY, CDR2 SVGEGT. V gave up 5 bases and J gave up 2 bases, with 16 bases separating them. The CDR3 is made up of 15 amino acids. The CDR3 sequence is CASSPPLDFTYEQYF. Here the CDR3 DNA reads TGTGCCAGCAGTCCCCCTCTGGATTTCACCTACGAGCAGTACTTC.

This clonotype showed up just a few times. The DNA of the CDR3 is TGTGCCAGCAGGAGCGGCGGCCCCTACGAGCAGTACTTC. Protein: CASRSGGPYEQYF. The chain combines TRBV7-8 with TRBJ2-7; a weak D match, TRBD2 (5 bases). The CDR3 contains 13 residues. The V gene lost 6 bases and the J gene lost 2 bases, with 11 bases spanning the gap. The germline CDR1 and CDR2 sequences are SGHVS and FQNEAQ.

Ten or more counts support this clonotype. The chain employs TRBV28 and TRBJ2-1; TRBD1 matches 8 bases. After removal of 6 bases from V and 6 bases from J, the junction contained 10 bases not matched to a gene. CDR3 length: 15 residues. Germline loops: CDR1 MDHEN, CDR2 SYDVKM. This CDR3 is CASRPSRGRFNEQFF. The CDR3 nucleotides are TGTGCCAGCAGACCCTCCAGGGGGCGTTTCAATGAGCAGTTCTTC.

This sequence joins TRBV5-6 and TRBJ2-5; TRBD1 is a possible D gene (6 bases). The CDR3 consists of 16 residues. CDR1 is SGHDT, CDR2 YYEEEE, per germline. Trimming shortened V by 2 bases and J by 1 base, and 15 bases separated the two germline ends. CDR3 sequence (DNA): TGTGCCAGCAGCTTCTACCGGACAGCACTCCAAGAGACCCAGTACTTC. Protein product: CASSFYRTALQETQYF.

Comment on this clonotype: A much larger clonotype is one base distant, so this may be a read error. The chain employs TRBV2 and TRBJ1-5; tentatively, D is TRBD1 (5 bases). The CDR3 loop spans 14 amino acids. Trimming removed 6 bases at V and 2 bases at J, with 11 bases between. Germline V gene sequence: CDR1 SNHLY, CDR2 FYNNEI. CDR3 region: CASSRDWGNQPQHF. The CDR3 bases are TGTGCCAGCAGCCGGGACTGGGGCAATCAGCCCCAGCATTTT.

The chain uses TRBV11-2 and TRBJ2-2; TRBD2 matches 11 bases. From germline, CDR1 is SGHAT and CDR2 FQNNGV. V shed 5 bases and J 5 bases; nucleotides not matched to a gene: 7. This CDR3 spans 16 amino acids. As DNA, the CDR3 is TGTGCCAGCAGCCCAAGGACTAGCGGGCTGACCGGGGAGCTGTTTTTT. As protein: CASSPRTSGLTGELFF.

V is TRBV5-6 and J is TRBJ2-7; 8 bases agree with TRBD2. J lost 3 bases, V lost 0 bases, and 5 bases had no gene match. The CDR3 extends over 15 amino acids. Germline assignment: CDR1 SGHDT and CDR2 YYEEEE. The CDR3 coding sequence is TGTGCCAGCAGCTTGGAGGGACTAGGGCACTACGAGCAGTACTTC. It encodes CASSLEGLGHYEQYF.

The sample holds a few counts of this clonotype. This chain connects TRBV11-1 to TRBJ2-3, with TRBD2 identical over 9 bases. Germline assignment: CDR1 SGHAT and CDR2 FQDESV (reference sequence). V was clipped by 0 bases and J by 4 bases; unmatched bases: 17. The CDR3 is 20 residues long. In DNA, the CDR3 is TGTGCCAGCAGCTTAGCCCTACGACTAGCGGAGGGGAGGATCGCAGATACGCAGTATTTT. Protein sequence: CASSLALRLAEGRIADTQYF.